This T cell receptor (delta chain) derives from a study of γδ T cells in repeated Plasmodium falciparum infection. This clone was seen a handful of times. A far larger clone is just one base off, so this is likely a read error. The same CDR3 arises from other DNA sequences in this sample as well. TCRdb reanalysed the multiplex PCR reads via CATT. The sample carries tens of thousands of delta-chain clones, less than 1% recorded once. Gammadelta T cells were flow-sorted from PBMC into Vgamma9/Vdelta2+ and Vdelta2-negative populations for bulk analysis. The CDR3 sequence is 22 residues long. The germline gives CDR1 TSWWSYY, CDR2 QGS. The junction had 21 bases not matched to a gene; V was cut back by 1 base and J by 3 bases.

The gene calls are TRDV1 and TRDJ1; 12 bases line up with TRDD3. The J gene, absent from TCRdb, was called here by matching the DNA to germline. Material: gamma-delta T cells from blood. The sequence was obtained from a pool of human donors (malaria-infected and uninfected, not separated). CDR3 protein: CALGERPLLPTAGGYGPDKLIF. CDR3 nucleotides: TGTGCTCTTGGGGAACGCCCGCTTCTTCCTACAGCTGGGGGATACGGGCCCGATAAACTCATCTTT.